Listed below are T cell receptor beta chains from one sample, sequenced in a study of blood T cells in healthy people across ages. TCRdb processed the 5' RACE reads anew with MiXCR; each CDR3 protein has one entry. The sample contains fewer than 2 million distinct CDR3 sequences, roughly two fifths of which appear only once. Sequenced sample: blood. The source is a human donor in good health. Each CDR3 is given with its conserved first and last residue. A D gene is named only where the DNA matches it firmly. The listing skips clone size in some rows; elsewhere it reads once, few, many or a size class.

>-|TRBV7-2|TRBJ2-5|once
TGTGCCGGAGGGAGGGGGGCGCAAGAGACCCAGTACTTC
CAGGRGAQETQYF
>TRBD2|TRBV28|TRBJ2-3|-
TGTGCCAGCAGGAGCGGGGGGGCCGGCACAGATACGCAGTATTTT
CASRSGGAGTDTQYF
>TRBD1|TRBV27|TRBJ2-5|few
TGTGCCAGCAGTCACTCCGGGACAGGCCTCGGGACCCAGTACTTC
CASSHSGTGLGTQYF
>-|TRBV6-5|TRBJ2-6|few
TGTGCCAGCAGTTACTCGTTTGGGGCCAACGTCCTGACTTTC
CASSYSFGANVLTF
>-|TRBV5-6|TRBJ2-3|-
TGTGCCAGCAGCATGGCAGGCACAGATACGCAGTATTTT
CASSMAGTDTQYF
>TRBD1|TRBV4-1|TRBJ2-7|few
TGCGCCAGCAGCCAAGACCTAGGACAGGGGGTATTAAACGAGCAGTACTTC
CASSQDLGQGVLNEQYF
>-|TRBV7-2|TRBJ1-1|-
TGTGCCAGCAGCCCAGGGGTGGGGGTCACTGAAGCTTTCTTT
CASSPGVGVTEAFF
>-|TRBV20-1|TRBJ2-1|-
TGCAGTGCTAGAGATCTCGATATTGGGCGCATTGAGCAGTTCTTC
CSARDLDIGRIEQFF
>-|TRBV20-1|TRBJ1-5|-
TGCAGTGCTGCCCCTTTCGCAGGGGCTCCCAATCAGCCCCAGCATTTT
CSAAPFAGAPNQPQHF
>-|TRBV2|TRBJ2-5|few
TGTGCCAGCAAGCCCCCTAAGTACCAAGAGACCCAGTACTTC
CASKPPKYQETQYF
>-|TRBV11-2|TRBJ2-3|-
TGTGCCAGCAGCTTAGGACTAGGGGCGAGTCATACGCAGTATTTT
CASSLGLGASHTQYF
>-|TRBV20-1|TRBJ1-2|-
TGCAGTGCTAGGGCAGGGTCAAGTAGCTATGGCTACACCTTC
CSARAGSSSYGYTF
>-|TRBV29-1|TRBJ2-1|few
TGCAGCGTCCAGGGGGGGGGCGGAAGGACTTACAATGAGCAGTTCTTC
CSVQGGGGRTYNEQFF
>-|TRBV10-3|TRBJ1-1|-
TGTGCCATCTCCCGGACAGACAAAAACACTGAAGCTTTCTTT
CAISRTDKNTEAFF
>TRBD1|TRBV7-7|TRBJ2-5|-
TGTGCTAGCAGGCCAGCCTTCGGGACAGGGTGTGGGGAGACCCAGTACTTC
CASRPAFGTGCGETQYF
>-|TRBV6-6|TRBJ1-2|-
TGTGCCAGCGTCTTAGCACAGCCCTATGGCTACACCTTC
CASVLAQPYGYTF
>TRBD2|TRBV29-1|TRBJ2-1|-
TGCAGCGTACCGGGACTAGCTGTCAATGAGCAGTTCTTC
CSVPGLAVNEQFF
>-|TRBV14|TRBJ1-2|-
TGTGCCAGCAGCCAAGAATCAAAGGGGTGGAGGACTAACTATGGCTACACCTTC
CASSQESKGWRTNYGYTF
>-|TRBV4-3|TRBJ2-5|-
TGCGCCAGCAGCCAATCTTTGTACCAAGAGACCCAGTACTTC
CASSQSLYQETQYF
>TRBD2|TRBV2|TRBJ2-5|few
TGTGCCAGCAGCTTCCTAGCGGCGGGGGGGGAGACCCAGTACTTC
CASSFLAAGGETQYF
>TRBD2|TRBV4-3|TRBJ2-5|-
TGCGCCAGCAGCCAACAAGCGGGGGGCGAGACCCAGTACTTC
CASSQQAGGETQYF
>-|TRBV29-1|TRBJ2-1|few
TGCAGCGTTGAAGGCGGGACGTTTGAGCAGTTCTTC
CSVEGGTFEQFF
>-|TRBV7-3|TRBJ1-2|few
TGTGCCAGCAGCCCATCAGGATTTGATGGCTACACCTTC
CASSPSGFDGYTF
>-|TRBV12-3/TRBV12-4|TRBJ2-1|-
TGTGCCAGCAGTTTATCCCGGGCGGGGGAGCAGTTCTTC
CASSLSRAGEQFF
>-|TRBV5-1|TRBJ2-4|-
TGCGCCAGCAGCTTGAGCGTCGGACAGAAAAACATTCGGTACTTC
CASSLSVGQKNIRYF
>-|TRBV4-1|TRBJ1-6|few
TGCGCCAGCAGCCAAGATAAGGGGCTCCTAATTGACTTAAATTCACCCCTCCACTTT
CASSQDKGLLIDLNSPLHF
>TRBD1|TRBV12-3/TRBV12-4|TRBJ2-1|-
TGTGCCAGCAGTTTTGGACAGGGGATCGACAATGAGCAGTTCTTC
CASSFGQGIDNEQFF
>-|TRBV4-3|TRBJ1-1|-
TGCGCCAGCAGCCAAGGAGGCGGCTTGAACACTGAAGCTTTCTTT
CASSQGGGLNTEAFF
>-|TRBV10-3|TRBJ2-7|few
TGTGCCATCAGGAAGGTGGAGGGGAGGTGGTACGAGCAGTACTTC
CAIRKVEGRWYEQYF
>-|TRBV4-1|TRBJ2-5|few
TGCGCCAGCAGCCATGGGCAGGGAACAAGTGAGACCCAGTACTTC
CASSHGQGTSETQYF
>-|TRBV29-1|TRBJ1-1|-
TGCAGCGTTGAAGGCATAGTGGGCCAGCCCAGGGAAGCTTTCTTT
CSVEGIVGQPREAFF
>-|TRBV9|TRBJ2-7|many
TGTGCCAGCAGCGTAGGTGGGGGAGCCTACGAGCAGTACTTC
CASSVGGGAYEQYF
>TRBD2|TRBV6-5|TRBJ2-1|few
TGTGCCAGCAGGGAAATTAGCGGGGGGAACTACAATGAGCAGTTCTTC
CASREISGGNYNEQFF
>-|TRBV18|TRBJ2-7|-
TGTGCCAGCTCTGCCCCAGGAGCGAGTTCCTACGAGCAGTACTTC
CASSAPGASSYEQYF
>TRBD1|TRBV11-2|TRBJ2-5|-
TGTGCCGGCAGCTTAGCCGGACAGGGGGCGAGGGAGCAGTACTTC
CAGSLAGQGAREQYF
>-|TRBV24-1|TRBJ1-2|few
TGTGCCACCAGTGATCCTCGGGACGGAAACTATGGCTACACCTTC
CATSDPRDGNYGYTF
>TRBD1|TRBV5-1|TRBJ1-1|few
TGCGCCAGCAGCTTGGATACAGGGGGGTTCACTGAAGCTTTCTTT
CASSLDTGGFTEAFF
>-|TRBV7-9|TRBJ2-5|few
TGTGCCAGCAGCTTAGTGGGATCCCCACAAGAGACCCAGTACTTC
CASSLVGSPQETQYF
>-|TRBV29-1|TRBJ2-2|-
TGCAGCGTTGAAGGGACGCCGAACACCGGGGAGCTGTTTTTT
CSVEGTPNTGELFF
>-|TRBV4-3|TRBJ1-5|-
TGCGCCAGCAGCCAAGCTCCCTACAGGGTTGGAAGTCAGCCCCAGCATTTT
CASSQAPYRVGSQPQHF
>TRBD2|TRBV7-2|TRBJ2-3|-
TGTGCCAGCAGTCCTAGCGGGGTCGGGTTAGATACGCAGTATTTT
CASSPSGVGLDTQYF
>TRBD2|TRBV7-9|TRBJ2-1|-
TGTGCCAGCAGGTCGTTAGCGGGGGGGGTTGAGCAGTTCTTC
CASRSLAGGVEQFF
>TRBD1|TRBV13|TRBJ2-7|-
TGTGCCAGTAGCTTACAAGCGACAGGGGGTTACGAGCAGTACTTC
CASSLQATGGYEQYF
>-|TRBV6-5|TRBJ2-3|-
TGTGCCAGCAGTTACGGGGCCCTAAATACGCAGTATTTT
CASSYGALNTQYF
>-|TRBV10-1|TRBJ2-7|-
TGTGCCAGCAGTGAGGAGGCCTACGAGCAGTACTTC
CASSEEAYEQYF
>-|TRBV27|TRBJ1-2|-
TGTGCCAGCAGTTTATCACAGGTTGGCTATGGCTACACCTTC
CASSLSQVGYGYTF
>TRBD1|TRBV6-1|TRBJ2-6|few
TGTGCCAGCAGTCCCCGGGACAGGGCCGTCTCTGGGGCCAACGTCCTGACTTTC
CASSPRDRAVSGANVLTF
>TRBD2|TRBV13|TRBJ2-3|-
TGTGCCAGCAGCCCCTACCATAGCGGGGGGGCCTCTGGAGATACGCAGTATTTT
CASSPYHSGGASGDTQYF
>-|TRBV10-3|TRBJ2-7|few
TGTGCCATCAGGCAGGGGTCCTCCTACGAGCAGTACTTC
CAIRQGSSYEQYF
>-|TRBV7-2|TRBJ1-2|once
TGTGCCAGCACCTATGGTCGGGGGACTGGCTACACCTTC
CASTYGRGTGYTF
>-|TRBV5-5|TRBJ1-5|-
TGTGCCAGCAGCTCGGACCATAGCAATCAGCCCCAGCATTTT
CASSSDHSNQPQHF
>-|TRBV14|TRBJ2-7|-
TGTGCCAACAGCCCAGGGGTGAGCTCCTACGAGCAGTACTTC
CANSPGVSSYEQYF
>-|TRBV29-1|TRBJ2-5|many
TGCAGCGTTGTGCGGGACTTACAAGAGACCCAGTACTTC
CSVVRDLQETQYF
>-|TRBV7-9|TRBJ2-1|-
TGTGCCAGCAGCCCCCTTTACGGGCCGCAAGCCGAAAATGAGCAGTTCTTC
CASSPLYGPQAENEQFF
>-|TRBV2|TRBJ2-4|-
TGTGCCAGCAGCGGACACTTCGGGAACATTCAGTACTTC
CASSGHFGNIQYF
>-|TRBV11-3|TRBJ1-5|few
TGTGCCAGCAGCCCCCGAACAGGCGATCCCCAGCATTTT
CASSPRTGDPQHF
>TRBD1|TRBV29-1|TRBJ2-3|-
TGCAGCGTTGAGCCCACAGGGGGCACAGATACGCAGTATTTT
CSVEPTGGTDTQYF
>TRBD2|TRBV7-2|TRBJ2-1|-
TGTGCCAGCAGCCTCCTAGCGGGGGGGACCAATGAGCAGTTCTTC
CASSLLAGGTNEQFF
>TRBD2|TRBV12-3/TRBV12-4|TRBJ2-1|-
TGTGCCAGCTCCCCCGCAGAGCGGGGGGGCCTTGAGCAGTTCTTC
CASSPAERGGLEQFF
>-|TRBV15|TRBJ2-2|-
TGTGCCACCAGCATTGAGGTTTCTACCGGGGAGCTGTTTTTT
CATSIEVSTGELFF